This T cell receptor beta chain was captured in a study of blood T cell repertoires in COVID-19. Study overall: From T cells, B-cell-depleted T cells, or PBMCs came the material, which was cDNA or gDNA.

Per germline, CDR1 LNHDA and CDR2 SQIVND (reference sequence). J was trimmed by 2 bases and V by 7 bases; bases with no gene match: 7. This CDR3 is built from 14 residues. Per the study methods: Scientists estimated how many nucleated cells there were by amplifying reference gene primers. The method was immunoSEQ multiplex PCR; TCRdb's version includes in-frame clones alone and lacks a portion of them. The V and J calls and clone size come from that table; D and trimming were worked out from the DNA. The repertoire includes tens of thousands of clones, approximately 90% of them detected once, and around 0.39% sits in the top ten. Seattle participants joined during active infection and were tracked over time.

Sequences were obtained from peripheral blood. The V gene is TRBV19, the J gene TRBJ1-2; 7 bases are a match to TRBD1. The TCR sequence derives from a man in his forties or fifties with COVID-19, enrolled during active disease. CDR3 sequence: CASKPTDRNYGYTF. In DNA form, the CDR3 reads TGTGCCAGTAAACCAACGGACAGGAACTATGGCTACACCTTC.